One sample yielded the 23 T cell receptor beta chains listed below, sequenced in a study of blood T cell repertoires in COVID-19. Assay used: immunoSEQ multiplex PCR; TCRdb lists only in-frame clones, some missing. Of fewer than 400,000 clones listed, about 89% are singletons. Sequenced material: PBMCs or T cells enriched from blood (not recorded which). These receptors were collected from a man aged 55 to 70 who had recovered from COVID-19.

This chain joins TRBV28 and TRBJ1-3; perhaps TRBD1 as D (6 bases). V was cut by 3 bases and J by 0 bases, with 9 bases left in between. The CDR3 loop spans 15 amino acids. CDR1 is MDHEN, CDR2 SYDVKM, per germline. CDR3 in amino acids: CASSFATGSGNTIYF. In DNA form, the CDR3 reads TGTGCCAGCAGTTTCGCGACAGGCTCTGGAAACACCATATATTTT.

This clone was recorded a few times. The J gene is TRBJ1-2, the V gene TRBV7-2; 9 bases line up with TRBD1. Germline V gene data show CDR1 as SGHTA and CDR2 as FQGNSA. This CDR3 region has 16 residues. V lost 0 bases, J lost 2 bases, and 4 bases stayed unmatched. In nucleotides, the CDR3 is TGTGCCAGCAGCTTAGCGGGACAGGGAGGGAACTATGGCTACACCTTC. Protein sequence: CASSLAGQGGNYGYTF.

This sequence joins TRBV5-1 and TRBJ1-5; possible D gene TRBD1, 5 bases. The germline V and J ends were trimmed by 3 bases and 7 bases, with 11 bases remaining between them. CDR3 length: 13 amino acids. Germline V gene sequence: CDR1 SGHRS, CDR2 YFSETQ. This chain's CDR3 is CASSWDWGQPQHF. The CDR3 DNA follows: TGCGCCAGCAGCTGGGACTGGGGGCAGCCCCAGCATTTT.

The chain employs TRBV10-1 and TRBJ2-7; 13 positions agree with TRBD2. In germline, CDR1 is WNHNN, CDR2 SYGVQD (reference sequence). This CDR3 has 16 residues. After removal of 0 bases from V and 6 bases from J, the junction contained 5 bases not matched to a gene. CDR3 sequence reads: CASSESTLAGGLEQYF. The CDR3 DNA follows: TGCGCCAGCAGTGAGTCGACACTAGCGGGAGGGCTCGAGCAGTACTTC.

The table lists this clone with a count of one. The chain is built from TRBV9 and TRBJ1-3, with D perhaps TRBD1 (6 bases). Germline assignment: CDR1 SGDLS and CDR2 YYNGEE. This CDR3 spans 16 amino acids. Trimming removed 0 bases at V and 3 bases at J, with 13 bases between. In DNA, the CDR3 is TGTGCCAGCAGCGTAGAATCAGGGGCTAGTGGAAACACCATATATTTT. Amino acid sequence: CASSVESGASGNTIYF.

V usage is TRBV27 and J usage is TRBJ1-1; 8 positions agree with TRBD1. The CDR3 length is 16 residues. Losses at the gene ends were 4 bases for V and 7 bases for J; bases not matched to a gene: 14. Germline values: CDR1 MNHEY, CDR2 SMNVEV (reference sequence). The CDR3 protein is CASSSLQGAGEGEAFF. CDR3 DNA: TGTGCCAGCAGTTCCCTCCAGGGGGCGGGGGAGGGTGAAGCTTTCTTT.

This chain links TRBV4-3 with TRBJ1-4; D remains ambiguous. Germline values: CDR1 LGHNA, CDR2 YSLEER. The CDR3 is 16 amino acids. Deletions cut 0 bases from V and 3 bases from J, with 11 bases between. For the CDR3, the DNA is TGCGCCAGCAGCCAAGATTACGGGGTTGCTAATGAAAAACTGTTTTTT. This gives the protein CASSQDYGVANEKLFF.

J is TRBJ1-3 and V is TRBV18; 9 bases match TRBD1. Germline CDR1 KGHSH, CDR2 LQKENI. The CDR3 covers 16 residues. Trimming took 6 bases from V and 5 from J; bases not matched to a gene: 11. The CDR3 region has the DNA TGTGCCAGCTCGACACAAACACAGGGGGCAAGAAACACCATATATTTT. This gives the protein CASSTQTQGARNTIYF.

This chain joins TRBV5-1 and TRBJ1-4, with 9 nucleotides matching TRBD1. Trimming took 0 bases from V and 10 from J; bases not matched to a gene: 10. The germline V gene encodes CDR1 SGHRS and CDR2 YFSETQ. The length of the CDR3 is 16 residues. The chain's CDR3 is CASSLGDRARDGKLFF. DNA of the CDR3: TGCGCCAGCAGCTTGGGGGACAGGGCGCGGGATGGAAAACTGTTTTTT.

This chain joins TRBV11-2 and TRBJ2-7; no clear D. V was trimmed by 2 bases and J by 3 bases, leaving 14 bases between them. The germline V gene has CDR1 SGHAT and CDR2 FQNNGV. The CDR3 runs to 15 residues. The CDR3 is CASSLLVGTFYEQYF. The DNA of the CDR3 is TGTGCCAGCAGCTTACTCGTTGGTACATTCTACGAGCAGTACTTC.

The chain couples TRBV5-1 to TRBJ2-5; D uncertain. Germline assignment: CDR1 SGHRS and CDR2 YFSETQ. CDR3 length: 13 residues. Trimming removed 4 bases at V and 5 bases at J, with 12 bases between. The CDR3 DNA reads TGCGCCAGCAGCCCCATGTCGGTTGAGACCCAGTACTTC. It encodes CASSPMSVETQYF.

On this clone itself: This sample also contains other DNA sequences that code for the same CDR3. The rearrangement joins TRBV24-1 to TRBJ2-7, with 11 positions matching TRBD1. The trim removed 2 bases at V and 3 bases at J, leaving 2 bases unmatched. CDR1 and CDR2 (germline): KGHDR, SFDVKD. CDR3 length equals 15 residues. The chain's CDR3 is CATSDSGTGGYEQYF. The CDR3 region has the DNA TGTGCCACCAGTGATTCTGGGACAGGGGGCTACGAGCAGTACTTC.

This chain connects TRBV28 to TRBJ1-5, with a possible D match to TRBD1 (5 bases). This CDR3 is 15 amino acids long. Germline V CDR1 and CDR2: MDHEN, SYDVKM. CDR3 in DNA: TGTGCAGTCTCACCGTCCAGGGCCGGTAATCAGCCCCAGCATTTT. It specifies CAVSPSRAGNQPQHF.

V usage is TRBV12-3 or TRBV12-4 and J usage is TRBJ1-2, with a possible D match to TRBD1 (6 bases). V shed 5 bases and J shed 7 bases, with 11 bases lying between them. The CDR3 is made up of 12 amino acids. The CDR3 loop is CASSLQGTGYTF. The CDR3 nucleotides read TGTGCCAGCAGTCTACAGGGTACTGGCTACACCTTC.

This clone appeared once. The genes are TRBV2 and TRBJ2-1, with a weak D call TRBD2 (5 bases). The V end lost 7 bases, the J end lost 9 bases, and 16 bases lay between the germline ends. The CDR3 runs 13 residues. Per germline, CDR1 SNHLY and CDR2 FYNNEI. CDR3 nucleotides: TGTGCCAGCATATTGAGCGGCCCCTCTGAGCAGTTCTTC. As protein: CASILSGPSEQFF.

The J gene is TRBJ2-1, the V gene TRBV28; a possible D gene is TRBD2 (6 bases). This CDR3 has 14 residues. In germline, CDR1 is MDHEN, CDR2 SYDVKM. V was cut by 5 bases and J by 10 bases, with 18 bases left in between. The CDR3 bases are TGTGCCAGCAGTGAAGCCCGGGGACTTTTCGAGCAGTTCTTC. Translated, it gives CASSEARGLFEQFF.

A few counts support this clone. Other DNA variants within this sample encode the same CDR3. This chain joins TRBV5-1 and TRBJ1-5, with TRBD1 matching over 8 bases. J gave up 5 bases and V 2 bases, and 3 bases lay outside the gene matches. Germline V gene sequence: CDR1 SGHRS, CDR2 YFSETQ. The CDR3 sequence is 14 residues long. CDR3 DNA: TGCGCCAGCAGCTTAACAGGGGGAGATCAGCCCCAGCATTTT. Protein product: CASSLTGGDQPQHF.

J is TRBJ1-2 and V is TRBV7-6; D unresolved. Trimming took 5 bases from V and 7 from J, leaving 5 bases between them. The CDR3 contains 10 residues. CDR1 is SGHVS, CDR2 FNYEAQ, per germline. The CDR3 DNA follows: TGTGCCAGCAGCGGGCCTGGCTACACCTTC. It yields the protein CASSGPGYTF.

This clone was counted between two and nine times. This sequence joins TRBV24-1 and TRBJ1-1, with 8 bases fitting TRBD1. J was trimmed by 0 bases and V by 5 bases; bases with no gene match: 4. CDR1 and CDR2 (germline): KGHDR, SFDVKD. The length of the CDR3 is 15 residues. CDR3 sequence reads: CATSGRQGLNTEAFF. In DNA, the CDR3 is TGTGCCACCAGTGGTAGACAGGGGTTGAACACTGAAGCTTTCTTT.

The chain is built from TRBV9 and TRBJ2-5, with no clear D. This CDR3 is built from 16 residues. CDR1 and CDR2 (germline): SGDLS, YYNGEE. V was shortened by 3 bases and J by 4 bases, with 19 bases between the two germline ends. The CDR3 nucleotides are TGTGCCAGCAGCGCCTTAGGAGAGAGGCTCCGAGAGACCCAGTACTTC. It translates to CASSALGERLRETQYF.

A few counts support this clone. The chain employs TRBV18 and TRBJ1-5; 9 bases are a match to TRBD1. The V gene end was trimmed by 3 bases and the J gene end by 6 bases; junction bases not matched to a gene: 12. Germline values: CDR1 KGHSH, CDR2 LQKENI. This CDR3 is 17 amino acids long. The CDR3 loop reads CASSPTLNRGRGQPQHF. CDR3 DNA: TGTGCCAGCTCACCGACACTTAACAGGGGGCGCGGTCAGCCCCAGCATTTT.

Here the CDR3 reads CASSPEFEQAGYEQYF. The CDR3 DNA reads as TGCGCCAGCAGCCCGGAGTTCGAGCAAGCGGGATACGAGCAGTACTTC. The rearrangement links TRBV5-1 to TRBJ2-7, with 7 bases aligning to TRBD2. CDR3 length: 16 amino acids. V dropped 4 bases and J dropped 4; count of bases not matched to a gene: 14. CDR1 and CDR2 from the germline V gene are SGHRS and YFSETQ.

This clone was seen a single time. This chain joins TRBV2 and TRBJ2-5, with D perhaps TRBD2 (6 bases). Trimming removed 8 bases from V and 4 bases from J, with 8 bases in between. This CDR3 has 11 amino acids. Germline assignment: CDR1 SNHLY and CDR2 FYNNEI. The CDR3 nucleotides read TGTGCCAGCGCGGAGGGAGAGACCCAGTACTTC. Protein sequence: CASAEGETQYF.